Given below is one T cell receptor (beta chain) in context. The CDR3 totals 13 residues. Germline CDR1 reads LNHDA; CDR2 reads SQIVND (reference sequence). V lost 9 bases to trimming and J lost 5 bases, with 14 bases between them. This specimen belongs to a study of blood T cell repertoires in COVID-19. Study-level information: There were acute and convalescent COVID-19 samples, and they came from the United States, Italy and Spain. The analysed material was cDNA or gDNA that came from T cells, B-cell-depleted T cells, or PBMCs.

Authors' data handling: By means of reference gene primer amplification, nucleated cell counts were estimated. Clones were read by immunoSEQ multiplex PCR, and TCRdb kept only the in-frame ones, dropping some. V and J calls and clone size are given by that table; D and trimming were obtained from the DNA. The sample has roughly 300,000 clones, roughly 83% seen once. J is TRBJ1-5 and V is TRBV19, with D perhaps matching TRBD1 (5 bases). This TCR derives from a human donor with COVID-19, enrolled during active disease. The donor label of this sample is uncertain. The specimen sequenced was peripheral blood. The CDR3 is CASTRGSDQPQHF. CDR3 DNA sequence: TGTGCCAGCACCCGGGGGTCGGATCAGCCCCAGCATTTT. The full variable domain, completed using reference TRBV19 and TRBJ1-5, is DGGITQSPKYLFRKEGQNVTLSCEQNLNHDAMYWYRQDPGQGLRLIYYSQIVNDFQKGDIAEGYSVSREKKESFPLTVTSAQKNPTAFYLCASTRGSDQPQHFGDGTRLSIL.